This record looks at one TCR beta chain sequence and its context. This sample is drawn from a study of CD8 T cells in Susac syndrome. Peripheral blood CD8+ and CD4+ T cells were profiled by TCR beta sequencing. RNA in amounts of roughly 0.5 to 1 ug was reverse transcribed with random hexamers. TCR beta CDR3 was amplified by immunoSEQ covering 54 Vbeta and 13 Jbeta. MiXCR, applied by TCRdb to the immunoSEQ multiplex PCR reads, yields one record per CDR3 protein. The sample lists about 210,000 distinct CDR3 sequences; roughly 94% were seen once. The sequenced sample consisted of CD4+ T cells from PBMCs. This clonotype originated in a human donor with multiple sclerosis.

In DNA, the CDR3 is TGCAGTGCTAGATCGACAGCTAGCTACGAGCAGTACTTC. Residues: CSARSTASYEQYF. The chain uses TRBV20-1 and TRBJ2-7; possibly TRBD1 for D (5 bases). CDR1 is DFQATT, CDR2 SNEGSKA, per germline (reference sequence). The V and J ends lost 2 bases and 3 bases respectively, with 11 bases between them. CDR3 size: 13 residues.